Here is one T cell receptor beta chain with its context. The sample comes from a study of blood T cell repertoires in COVID-19. Profiling relied on immunoSEQ multiplex PCR, and the TCRdb table lists in-frame clones only, not all of them. The sample includes approximately 210,000 clones, roughly 80% of them seen just once. The germline CDR1 and CDR2 sequences are SGDLS and YYNGEE. The length of the CDR3 is 14 residues. The V end lost 4 bases, the J end lost 2 bases, and 12 bases lay between the germline ends. Recovered Cohort 3 donors showed two negative PCRs, clearance, or symptom resolution. Sequenced sample: PBMCs or T cells enriched from blood (not recorded which). The clonotype comes from a man aged 35-49 years who had recovered from COVID-19. The chain joins TRBV9 to TRBJ1-2; possible D gene TRBD1, 6 bases. CDR3 bases: TGTGCCAGCAGCCCATACAGGGTAAACTATGGCTACACCTTC. It specifies CASSPYRVNYGYTF. The full variable domain, with the rest looked up from reference TRBV9 and TRBJ1-2, is DSGVTQTPKHLITATGQRVTLRCSPRSGDLSVYWYQQSLDQGLQFLIQYYNGEERAKGNILERFSAQQFPDLHSELNLSSLELGDSALYFCASSPYRVNYGYTFGSGTRLTVV.